This T cell receptor (beta chain) was sequenced for a study of shared clonotypes between healthy human individuals (dated by TCRdb to about 2020). Context from the whole study: The cohort comprised two women and three men aged 18 to 49 years. For each donor, CD4 naive and CD4 memory were each run on three plates, CD8 naive on two plates, and CD8 memory on one plate. Leukapheresis yielded between about 0.85 and 9.5 billion PBMCs per donor. Libraries were prepared and TCR repertoires were sequenced by different laboratories using diverse techniques, in order to increase sequencing depth and limit assay-specific biases. Blood TCR repertoires of five healthy adults were deeply sequenced to estimate repertoire size and the extent of clonotype sharing between individuals.

This clone was observed a handful of times. What antigen it recognizes has not been identified. No base qualities exist here, and no much larger clone lies one base off it. Additional DNA sequences in this sample encode the identical CDR3. Using the deep immunoSEQ assay, TCR CDR3 regions were amplified from genomic DNA by multiplex PCR. For each cell subset, the extracted genomic DNA was distributed evenly across all wells of several immunoSEQ 96-well plates, and each plate served as one replicate. For sorted subsets, about 200 ng genomic DNA, equal to 25,000 to 35,000 T cell genomes, was loaded into each replicate PCR. The purified libraries were quantified using a Qubit 3.0 fluorometer, sized with a Bioanalyzer 2100, and then quantified again using the KAPA Library Quantification kit. Every immunoSEQ 96-well plate was sequenced on a dedicated single-read 150-cycle Illumina NextSeq 550 flow cell. As for the original processing: Because the immunoSEQ output held only junctional sequences and lacked quality scores, the filtering could not match the filtering applied to full-length reads. To assign V/J genes and CDR3, sequences were annotated against IMGT germline references using PyIR, a Python wrapper for IgBLAST v1.9. Reads were removed for weak V/J assignments (E-value above 1e-6), missing CDR3, stop codons, out-of-frame junctions, or ambiguous translated residues. A V3J clonotype was defined by an identical inferred V gene, J gene, and CDR3 amino acid sequence. Percentage overlap between repertoires was calculated by dividing the number of shared unique clonotypes by the size of the smaller repertoire. Repertoire richness was assessed with RTK rarefaction, the Chao1 estimator, and Recon v2.1 estimates of unobserved clonotypes. OLGA was used to compute generation probabilities for all TCRbeta clonotypes that the gDNA method yielded from a handful of donors. TCRdb's version of the immuneACCESS table is confined to in-frame rearrangements and falls short of the full clone set. An unresolved V gene accounts for under half of the shortfall where checked; the remainder is of unknown origin. For V, J and clone size, that table is used; D and trimming come from the DNA. Across this sample there are some 2,100,000 clones, with around 93% seen only once. Around 1.7% of the sample is held by the ten biggest clonotypes.

CDR3 length: 14 amino acids, cysteine to phenylalanine. Only the CDR3 part of the read is kept: 42 bases, read in frame from the first base. From a lookup of the germline V gene, CDR1 and CDR2 are MGHRA and YSYEKL. At the junction V is shortened by 1 base and J by 1 base, with 7 bases in between. Beyond this particular receptor, the publication reports: Sharing across a few donors was observed for around 5% of naive CD4, under 4% of naive CD8, 2% to 2.5% of memory CD4, and roughly 0.4% of memory CD8 clonotypes. Pairwise subsampling indicated that sequencing depth was expected to affect the degree of clonotype sharing among donors. Because the study included only a small number of donors, the genetic and exposure-history diversity represented was limited. Naive subsets generally had larger estimated clonotype richness than memory subsets. Sampling was limited to blood, and TCR repertoires in tissue likely differ from TCR repertoires in blood. Rarefaction of sorted-subset datasets indicated incomplete sequencing despite the large sequencing depth. Clonotypes shared by all four sorted-subset donors showed higher generation probabilities than non-shared clonotypes.

CD8 naive samples were CD45RO-negative cells positively selected for CCR7, giving a CD45RA+CCR7+ population that excluded TemRA cells. Healthy HIV-negative adults with no recently reported acute infections or vaccinations were included as donors. All donors were Caucasian adults living in Nashville, Tennessee, USA. Blood was collected by leukapheresis, and PBMCs were isolated by Ficoll-Histopaque density gradient centrifugation and then cryopreserved in liquid nitrogen vapor phase. Purity and quantity of every magnetically sorted T cell population were checked by analytical flow cytometry. From each sorted fraction, genomic DNA was isolated and quantified by UV absorbance on a Nanodrop 2000c.

This chain is built from TRBV4-1 and TRBJ1-1; the D gene is perhaps TRBD1, on 5 matching bases. The source material was naive CD8+ T cells from PBMCs. The label giving this sample's cell subset or site can be read as: CD45RA+CCR7+. The clonotype originates from a young man in good health. Some clones in this sample may be carry-over from other donors' samples. The CDR3 corresponds to CASSQVGENTEAFF. The DNA reads TGCGCCAGCAGCCAAGTGGGGGAGAACACTGAAGCTTTCTTT.